The rows below give T cell receptor beta chains drawn from one sample of a study of blood T cell repertoires in COVID-19. Sequencing used immunoSEQ multiplex PCR; TCRdb keeps in-frame clones, though not all of them. Among around 270,000 clones listed, 85% to 90% were seen once. Source material: peripheral blood. The receptors here all came from a woman aged 60-70 years with COVID-19, enrolled during active disease. Each CDR3 is given with its conserved first and last residue. A D gene is named only where the DNA matches it firmly. Some rows have no size entry. The others give once, few or many, or a class for an expanded clone.

d_gene: TRBD2; abundance: -; v_gene: TRBV9; j_gene: TRBJ2-2; CDR3aa: CASGGLAGGTGELFF; CDR3nt: TGTGCCAGCGGCGGACTAGCGGGTGGTACCGGGGAGCTGTTTTTT
d_gene: TRBD2; abundance: -; v_gene: TRBV7-3; j_gene: TRBJ2-1; CDR3aa: CASSSLPAGVENEQFF; CDR3nt: TGTGCCAGCAGCTCCCTGCCTGCGGGAGTGGAGAATGAGCAGTTCTTC
d_gene: -; abundance: once; v_gene: TRBV20-1; j_gene: TRBJ2-5; CDR3aa: CSASLETQYF; CDR3nt: TGCAGTGCTAGCCTTGAGACCCAGTACTTC
d_gene: -; abundance: -; v_gene: TRBV9; j_gene: TRBJ2-1; CDR3aa: CASSVDLVGNEQFF; CDR3nt: TGTGCCAGCAGCGTAGATCTAGTCGGTAATGAGCAGTTCTTC
d_gene: -; abundance: -; v_gene: TRBV6-5; j_gene: TRBJ1-1; CDR3aa: CASSYQVTTTEAFF; CDR3nt: TGTGCCAGCAGTTACCAGGTGACGACCACTGAAGCTTTCTTT
d_gene: TRBD1; abundance: -; v_gene: TRBV11-3; j_gene: TRBJ2-7; CDR3aa: CASSPPRTWTGAIYEQYF; CDR3nt: TGTGCCAGCAGCCCCCCGAGGACCTGGACAGGGGCCATATACGAGCAGTACTTC
d_gene: -; abundance: -; v_gene: TRBV30; j_gene: TRBJ1-1; CDR3aa: CAWTQGTEAFF; CDR3nt: TGTGCCTGGACCCAGGGCACTGAAGCTTTCTTT
d_gene: -; abundance: -; v_gene: TRBV28; j_gene: TRBJ1-5; CDR3aa: CAGRGAGQPQHF; CDR3nt: TGTGCGGGACGGGGGGCGGGTCAGCCCCAGCATTTT
d_gene: -; abundance: -; v_gene: TRBV20-1; j_gene: TRBJ2-7; CDR3aa: CSARGAYEQYF; CDR3nt: TGCAGTGCTAGAGGCGCTTACGAGCAGTACTTC
d_gene: -; abundance: once; v_gene: TRBV5-5; j_gene: TRBJ2-2; CDR3aa: CASSLIGGPGELFF; CDR3nt: TGTGCCAGCAGCTTGATCGGAGGTCCCGGGGAGCTGTTTTTT
d_gene: TRBD2; abundance: -; v_gene: TRBV2; j_gene: TRBJ2-1; CDR3aa: CASSPGKMARLADEQFF; CDR3nt: TGTGCCAGCAGTCCTGGGAAAATGGCGCGACTAGCGGATGAGCAGTTCTTC
d_gene: -; abundance: once; v_gene: TRBV7-9; j_gene: TRBJ1-1; CDR3aa: CASSLAARRATEAFF; CDR3nt: TGTGCCAGCAGCTTAGCGGCCCGGAGGGCTACTGAAGCTTTCTTT
d_gene: -; abundance: -; v_gene: TRBV9; j_gene: TRBJ2-3; CDR3aa: CASSVGPSASTDTQYF; CDR3nt: TGTGCCAGCAGCGTAGGCCCTAGCGCGTCCACAGATACGCAGTATTTT
d_gene: -; abundance: -; v_gene: TRBV2; j_gene: TRBJ2-2; CDR3aa: CASSERGTRNTGELFF; CDR3nt: TGTGCCAGCAGTGAACGTGGGACAAGGAATACCGGGGAGCTGTTTTTT
d_gene: -; abundance: -; v_gene: TRBV27; j_gene: TRBJ1-5; CDR3aa: CASSLQGVGNQPQHF; CDR3nt: TGTGCCAGCAGCTTACAGGGTGTGGGGAATCAGCCCCAGCATTTT
d_gene: TRBD1; abundance: -; v_gene: TRBV18; j_gene: TRBJ2-7; CDR3aa: CASSLGQGVEEYF; CDR3nt: TGTGCCAGCTCGCTGGGACAGGGGGTAGAAGAGTACTTC
d_gene: -; abundance: once; v_gene: TRBV29-1; j_gene: TRBJ2-5; CDR3aa: CSVELTGETQYF; CDR3nt: TGCAGCGTTGAACTAACAGGGGAGACCCAGTACTTC
d_gene: TRBD1; abundance: -; v_gene: TRBV5-4; j_gene: TRBJ1-2; CDR3aa: CASSLAGTGGYGYTF; CDR3nt: TGTGCCAGCAGCTTGGCCGGTACAGGGGGGTATGGCTACACCTTC
d_gene: TRBD1; abundance: -; v_gene: TRBV6-5; j_gene: TRBJ2-2; CDR3aa: CASSRTGAAGELFF; CDR3nt: TGTGCCAGCAGCCGGACAGGGGCCGCCGGGGAGCTGTTTTTT
d_gene: -; abundance: -; v_gene: TRBV6-4; j_gene: TRBJ2-3; CDR3aa: CASAREGTDTQYF; CDR3nt: TGTGCCAGCGCCAGAGAGGGAACAGATACGCAGTATTTT